This TCR beta chain derives from a study of cytomegalovirus exposure and HLA in healthy donors. This CDR3 spans 13 amino acids. CDR1 is SGDLS, CDR2 YYNGEE, per germline. The germline V and J ends were trimmed by 4 bases and 7 bases, with 12 bases remaining between them. The PCR employed 60 Vbeta primers together with 13 Jbeta primers. Data came from immunoSEQ multiplex PCR; TCRdb stores just in-frame clones and leaves some out. This table has roughly 120,000 clones, around 78% appearing once. Sequencing input: PBMCs. This sequence joins TRBV9 and TRBJ2-1; TRBD1 is a possible D gene (6 bases). This TCR was sampled from a young woman in good health and CMV-seropositive. The chain's CDR3 is CASSRTAENEQFF. CDR3 DNA: TGTGCCAGCAGCCGGACAGCCGAAAATGAGCAGTTCTTC.